This TCR beta chain was sequenced in a study of OX40 agonist ivuxolimab in advanced cancers. Clones were sequenced by immunoSEQ multiplex PCR, and TCRdb holds only the in-frame ones, with some missing. This table has 35,000 to 45,000 clones, around 84% appearing once. The sequencing here drew on CD4+ or CD8+ T cells sorted from blood, taken in a trial of the OX40 agonist ivuxolimab. The clonotype was recovered from an adult with an advanced solid tumor such as melanoma, head and neck, liver or kidney cancer.

The CDR3 loop reads CASSYMGATNEKLFF. The CDR3 DNA reads TGTGCCAGCAGTTACATGGGTGCAACTAATGAAAAACTGTTTTTT. The rearrangement joins TRBV6-5 to TRBJ1-4; D unclear. Between the trimmed V and J ends, which lost 2 bases and 0 bases, there was a span of 7 bases. The CDR3 covers 15 residues. The V gene's germline CDR1 is MNHEY and CDR2 SVGAGI.